The sequence of this T cell receptor (beta chain) was determined in a study of identifying expanded T cells in peripheral blood. During the collection period, no donor immune events like infections were recorded. The protocol was immunoSEQ multiplex PCR, while the TCRdb copy is restricted to in-frame clones and leaves out a portion. This sample yields 100,000 to 150,000 clones, of which about 86% are seen a single time; 8% to 9% belongs to the top ten. The germline gives CDR1 SGHVS, CDR2 FNYEAQ. V was cut by 5 bases and J by 9 bases, with 11 bases left in between. This CDR3 region has 12 residues. This sequence joins TRBV7-6 and TRBJ2-1, with a possible D match to TRBD2 (5 bases). What was sequenced was blood. The receptor comes from a person aged 18 to 75 in good health. The CDR3 DNA sequence: TGTGCCAGCAGCCCTGCGGGTGGTGAGCAGTTCTTC. Encoded protein: CASSPAGGEQFF.